The 7 T cell receptor beta chains below all came from one sample that was sequenced in a study of regulatory T cells in long-lasting Graves disease. As to time point: newly diagnosed GD, antithyroid drugs for less than 3 months. Preparation of the TCR library used RNA extracted from PBMCs. Through Arm-PCR of CDR3 regions and iRepertoire HTBI primers, TCR beta libraries were built. In TCRdb, the multiplex PCR reads were re-called with MiXCR into one record per CDR3 protein. This sample carries a few hundred thousand distinct CDR3 sequences, 13% of them seen once, and the ten largest clones take roughly 10%. These records were also assigned to another study, of T cells in Graves' hyperthyroidism and ophthalmopathy.

Here the sequenced sample was peripheral blood mononuclear cells (PBMCs), taken at new diagnosis, from a patient treated with antithyroid drugs. The origin of the receptors is a man between 25 and 39 years old with Graves disease.

The sample holds many counts of this clonotype. This chain joins TRBV7-8 and TRBJ2-5; no firm D call. The CDR3 is 13 residues long. CDR1 SGHVS and CDR2 FQNEAQ come from the germline V gene. Trimming pared 3 bases from V and 1 base from J, leaving 6 bases between. CDR3 region: CASSLAIQETQYF. In DNA, the CDR3 is TGTGCCAGCAGCTTGGCCATCCAAGAGACCCAGTACTTC. Together with reference TRBV7-8 and TRBJ2-5, the CDR3 gives the full variable domain: GAGVSQSPRYKVAKRGQDVALRCDPISGHVSLFWYQQALGQGPEFLTYFQNEAQLDKSGLPSDRFFAERPEGSVSTLKIQRTQQEDSAVYLCASSLAIQETQYFGPGTRLLVL.

This clonotype showed up many times. V is TRBV10-3 and J is TRBJ1-2; D is perhaps TRBD1 (5 bases). The length of the CDR3 is 13 residues. CDR1 and CDR2 from the germline V gene are ENHRY and SYGVKD. V lost 6 bases, J lost 2 bases, and 10 bases lay in between. In DNA form, the CDR3 reads TGTGCCATCAGCCTGGGGGACAACTATGGCTACACCTTC. Protein: CAISLGDNYGYTF.

This clonotype has a count of ten or more. The V gene is TRBV6-1, the J gene TRBJ1-4; no definite D call. V lost 2 bases and J 5 bases, leaving 12 bases between the germline ends. The CDR3 is 15 amino acids. Germline CDR1 reads MNHNS; CDR2 reads SASEGT. CDR3 amino acids: CASSENRRTNEKLFF. For the CDR3, the DNA is TGTGCCAGCAGTGAAAATCGAAGGACCAATGAAAAACTGTTTTTT.

The gene calls are TRBV9 and TRBJ1-2; the D is unclear. CDR3 length: 14 amino acids. Germline CDR1 is SGDLS and CDR2 is YYNGEE. Between the trimmed V and J ends, which lost 0 bases and 5 bases, there was a span of 11 bases. The CDR3 loop reads CASSVGAQGYGYTF. The DNA for the CDR3 is TGTGCCAGCAGCGTAGGGGCACAAGGGTATGGCTACACCTTC.

Regarding this clonotype: No DNA is shown, since the ends of the CDR3 on it are uncertain; the CDR3 is the one TCRdb lists. The rearrangement links TRBV6-2 or TRBV6-3 to TRBJ2-1; no check of the table's D call, TRBD1, against the DNA was made. The CDR3 region is 12 residues in length, termini included. Per germline, CDR1 MNHEY and CDR2 SVGEGT. This CDR3 is CASRPFAGGSFF.

This clonotype was counted at least ten times. The J gene is TRBJ2-7, the V gene TRBV19; D uncertain. Germline V lookup: CDR1 LNHDA, CDR2 SQIVND (reference sequence). Between the trimmed V and J ends, which lost 0 bases and 0 bases, there was a span of 9 bases. This CDR3 spans 15 amino acids. The CDR3, as DNA: TGTGCCAGTAGTATAGAAGGATCCAGCTCCTACGAGCAGTACTTC. It yields the protein CASSIEGSSSYEQYF. Together with reference TRBV19 and TRBJ2-7, the CDR3 gives the full variable domain: DGGITQSPKYLFRKEGQNVTLSCEQNLNHDAMYWYRQDPGQGLRLIYYSQIVNDFQKGDIAEGYSVSREKKESFPLTVTSAQKNPTAFYLCASSIEGSSSYEQYFGPGTRLTVT.

This clonotype has at least ten counts. The chain links TRBV27 to TRBJ2-6, with 8 bases that match TRBD1. The CDR3 covers 17 residues. CDR1 and CDR2 (germline): MNHEY, SMNVEV (reference sequence). V lost 7 bases to trimming and J lost 4 bases; unmatched junction nucleotides: 12. The CDR3 sequence is CASTSTGAHEGANVLTF. CDR3 nucleotide sequence: TGTGCCAGCACCTCGACAGGGGCTCATGAGGGGGCCAACGTCCTGACTTTC.